These 2 T cell receptor beta chains share one sample of origin, sequenced in a study of T cells after yellow fever vaccination. TCRdb called the 5' RACE reads again in MiXCR, with one record for every CDR3 protein. This sample has around 590,000 distinct CDR3 sequences; about 12% occur once, and the top ten carry just under 15%. Source: PBMCs, taken on the day of the yellow fever booster vaccination. Every receptor here comes from a man younger than 45 who received the YFV17D yellow fever vaccine.

V is TRBV6-1 and J is TRBJ2-2; TRBD2 matches at 9 bases. Germline V CDR1 and CDR2: MNHNS, SASEGT. The CDR3 extends over 14 amino acids. After removal of 10 bases from V and 5 bases from J, the junction contained 8 bases not matched to a gene. The CDR3 sequence is CATKGLAETGELFF. The CDR3 DNA is TGTGCCACCAAGGGACTAGCAGAAACCGGGGAGCTGTTTTTT.

This clonotype came up a few times. This chain uses TRBV7-2 with TRBJ2-7, with D perhaps TRBD2 (6 bases). Trimming shortened V by 5 bases and J by 7 bases, and 21 bases separated the two germline ends. Germline loops: CDR1 SGHTA, CDR2 FQGNSA. CDR3 length: 15 residues. CDR3 bases: TGTGCCAGCAGCCGACAAGGGACTGGTCTTCGGGAGCAGTACTTC. It codes for CASSRQGTGLREQYF. Together with reference TRBV7-2 and TRBJ2-7, the CDR3 gives the full variable domain: GAGVSQSPSNKVTEKGKDVELRCDPISGHTALYWYRQSLGQGLEFLIYFQGNSAPDKSGLPSDRFSAERTGGSVSTLTIQRTQQEDSAVYLCASSRQGTGLREQYFGPGTRLTVT.